These 5 T cell receptor beta chains came from one sample sequenced in a study of shared clonotypes between healthy human individuals. Using immunoSEQ multiplex PCR, the repertoire was profiled, and TCRdb retains in-frame clones only, with some absent. The sample shows 2 million to 2.5 million clones, 80% to 95% of them seen only once. Sequences were obtained from naive CD4+ T cells from PBMCs. Subset of the sample: CD45RA+ positively selected. The receptors originated from a man aged 18 to 35 in good health. Some clones in this sample may be carry-over from other donors' samples.

This chain joins TRBV2 and TRBJ1-4; D uncertain. This CDR3 region has 18 residues. Trimming removed 3 bases from V and 0 bases from J, with 17 bases in between. Germline assignment: CDR1 SNHLY and CDR2 FYNNEI. CDR3 loop: CASSESQVLATTNEKLFF. The CDR3 DNA reads TGTGCCAGCAGTGAGTCGCAGGTCCTCGCTACAACTAATGAAAAACTGTTTTTT.

This sequence joins TRBV7-2 and TRBJ2-3; D uncertain. In germline, CDR1 is SGHTA, CDR2 FQGNSA. The V and J ends lost 7 bases and 5 bases respectively, with 13 bases between them. The CDR3 is made up of 13 amino acids. CDR3 coding DNA: TGTGCCAGCACCCCACGGTCGGGAGATACGCAGTATTTT. Residues: CASTPRSGDTQYF.

This chain uses TRBV7-9 with TRBJ2-5, with unresolved D. The CDR3 sequence is 16 residues long. Germline-derived CDR1 and CDR2 are SEHNR and FQNEAQ (reference sequence). Trimming stripped 5 bases from V and 0 bases from J, with 16 bases between. DNA of the CDR3: TGTGCCAGCAGCCCCCGTCGGCCCGGTGACCAAGAGACCCAGTACTTC. It translates to CASSPRRPGDQETQYF.

The rearrangement joins TRBV28 to TRBJ2-2; 9 bases match TRBD2. This CDR3 comprises 16 residues. Looked up from germline, CDR1 is MDHEN and CDR2 is SYDVKM. V gave up 7 bases and J gave up 3 bases; unmatched junction bases: 9. The CDR3 sequence is CASTLGAGGHTGELFF. The CDR3 DNA reads as TGTGCCAGCACCTTGGGGGCGGGAGGGCACACCGGGGAGCTGTTTTTT. Full variable domain (remainder filled in from reference TRBV28 and TRBJ2-2): DVKVTQSSRYLVKRTGEKVFLECVQDMDHENMFWYRQDPGLGLRLIYFSYDVKMKEKGDIPEGYSVSREKKERFSLILESASTNQTSMYLCASTLGAGGHTGELFFGEGSRLTVL.

The V gene is TRBV5-1, the J gene TRBJ2-5; 7 bases are a match to TRBD1. The CDR3 loop spans 13 amino acids. Trimming took 4 bases from V and 4 from J; bases not matched to a gene: 4. Germline values: CDR1 SGHRS, CDR2 YFSETQ. CDR3 sequence (DNA): TGCGCCAGCAGCGTGACAGGGATAGAGACCCAGTACTTC. It translates to CASSVTGIETQYF.